The T cell receptor beta chain described here comes from a study of blood T cell repertoires in COVID-19. Across the whole study: Both acute and convalescent COVID-19 samples were obtained from the United States, Italy and Spain.

Generated by immunoSEQ multiplex PCR, the TCRdb table keeps only in-frame clones and is missing some. The sample carries some 210,000 clones, about 91% recorded once. Enrollees, about 18 to 95 years old, lived in 24 US areas. Sample: PBMCs or T cells enriched from blood (not recorded which). This TCR derives from a man between 18 and 35 years old with acute COVID-19.

Here the CDR3 reads CASSLGTGLQAGTEAFF. The DNA of the CDR3 is TGTGCCAGCAGTTTAGGGACAGGCCTACAGGCGGGAACTGAAGCTTTCTTT. The genes are TRBV28 and TRBJ1-1, with TRBD1 matching 8 bases. J lost 5 bases, V lost 2 bases, and 13 bases had no gene match. The length of the CDR3 is 17 residues. The V gene's germline CDR1 is MDHEN and CDR2 SYDVKM.